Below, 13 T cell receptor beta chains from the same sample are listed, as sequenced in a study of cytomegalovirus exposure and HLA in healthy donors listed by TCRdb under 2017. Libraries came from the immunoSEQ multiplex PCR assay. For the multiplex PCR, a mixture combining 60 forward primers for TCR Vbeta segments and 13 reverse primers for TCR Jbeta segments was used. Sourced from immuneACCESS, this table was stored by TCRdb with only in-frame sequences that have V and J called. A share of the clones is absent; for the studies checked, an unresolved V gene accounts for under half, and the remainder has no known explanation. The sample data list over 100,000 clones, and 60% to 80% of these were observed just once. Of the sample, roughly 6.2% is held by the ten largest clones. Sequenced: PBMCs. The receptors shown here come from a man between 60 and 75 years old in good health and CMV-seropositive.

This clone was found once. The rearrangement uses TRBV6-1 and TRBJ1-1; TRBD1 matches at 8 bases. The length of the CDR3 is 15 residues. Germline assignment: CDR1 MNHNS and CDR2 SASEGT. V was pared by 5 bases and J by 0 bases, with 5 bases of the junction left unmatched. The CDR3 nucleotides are TGTGCCAGCAGTACCCCAGGGGGCGTGAACACTGAAGCTTTCTTT. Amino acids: CASSTPGGVNTEAFF.

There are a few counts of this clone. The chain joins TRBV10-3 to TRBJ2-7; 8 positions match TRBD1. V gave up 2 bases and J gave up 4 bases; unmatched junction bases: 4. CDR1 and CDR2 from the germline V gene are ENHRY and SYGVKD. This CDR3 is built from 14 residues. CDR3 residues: CAISEPGQVYEQYF. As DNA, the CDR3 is TGTGCCATCAGTGAGCCGGGACAGGTATACGAGCAGTACTTC.

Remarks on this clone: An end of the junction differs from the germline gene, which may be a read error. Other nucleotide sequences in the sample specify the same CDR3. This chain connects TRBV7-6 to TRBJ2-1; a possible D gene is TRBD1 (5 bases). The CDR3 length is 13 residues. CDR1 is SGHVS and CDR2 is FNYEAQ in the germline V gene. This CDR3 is CASSSTDYNEQFF. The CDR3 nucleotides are TGCGCCAGCAGCTCGACAGATTACAATGAGCAGTTCTTC.

In nucleotides, the CDR3 is TGTGCTTCGGAGGGCGGGCCCTACACCTTC. It codes for CASEGGPYTF. The V gene is TRBV30, the J gene TRBJ1-2; D call uncertain. CDR3 size: 10 residues. The germline V gene encodes CDR1 GTSNPN and CDR2 SVGIG (reference sequence). The full variable domain, rest sourced from reference TRBV30 and TRBJ1-2, is SQTIHQWPATLVQPVGSPLSLECTVEGTSNPNLYWYRQAAGRGLQLLFYSVGIGQISSEVPQNLSASRPQDRQFILSSKKLLLSDSGFYLCASEGGPYTFGSGTRLTVV.

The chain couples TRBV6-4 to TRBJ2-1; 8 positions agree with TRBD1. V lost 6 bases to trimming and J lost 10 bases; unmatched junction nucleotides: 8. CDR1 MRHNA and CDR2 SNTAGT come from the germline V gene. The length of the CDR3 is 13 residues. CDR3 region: CASSGGQGLEQFF. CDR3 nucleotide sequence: TGTGCCAGCAGCGGTGGACAGGGTCTCGAGCAGTTCTTC.

The CDR3 spells CAGRRGEGYTF. The CDR3 coding sequence is TGTGCCGGGAGGCGGGGGGAGGGCTACACCTTC. V is TRBV6-5 and J is TRBJ1-2, with a weak D call TRBD1 (5 bases). This CDR3 is built from 11 residues. In germline, CDR1 is MNHEY, CDR2 SVGAGI. V was shortened by 11 bases and J by 8 bases, with 15 bases between the two germline ends.

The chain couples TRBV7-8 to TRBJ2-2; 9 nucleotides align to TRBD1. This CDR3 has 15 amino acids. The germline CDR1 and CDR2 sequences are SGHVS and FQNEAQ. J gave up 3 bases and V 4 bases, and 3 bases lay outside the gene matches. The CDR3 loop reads CASSSRDRDTGELFF. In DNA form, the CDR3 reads TGTGCCAGCAGCTCTCGGGACAGGGACACCGGGGAGCTGTTTTTT.

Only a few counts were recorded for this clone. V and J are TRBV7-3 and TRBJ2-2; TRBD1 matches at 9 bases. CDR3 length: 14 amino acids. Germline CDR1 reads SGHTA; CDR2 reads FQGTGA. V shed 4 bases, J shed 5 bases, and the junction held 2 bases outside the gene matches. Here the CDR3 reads CASSWDRETGELFF. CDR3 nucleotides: TGTGCCAGCAGCTGGGACAGGGAGACCGGGGAGCTGTTTTTT.

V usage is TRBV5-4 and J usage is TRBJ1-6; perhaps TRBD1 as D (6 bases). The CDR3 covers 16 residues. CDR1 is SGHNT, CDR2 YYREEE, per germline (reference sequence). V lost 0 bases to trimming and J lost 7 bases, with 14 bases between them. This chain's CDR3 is CASSLGDMALNSPLHF. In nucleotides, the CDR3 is TGTGCCAGCAGCTTGGGGGACATGGCTCTAAATTCACCCCTCCACTTT.

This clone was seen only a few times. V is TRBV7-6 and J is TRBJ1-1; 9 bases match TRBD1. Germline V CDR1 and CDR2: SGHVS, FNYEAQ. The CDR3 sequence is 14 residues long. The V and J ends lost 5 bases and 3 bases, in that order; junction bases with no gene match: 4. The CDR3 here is CASSLRTGDTEAFF. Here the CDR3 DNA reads TGTGCCAGCAGCCTAAGGACAGGGGACACTGAAGCTTTCTTT.

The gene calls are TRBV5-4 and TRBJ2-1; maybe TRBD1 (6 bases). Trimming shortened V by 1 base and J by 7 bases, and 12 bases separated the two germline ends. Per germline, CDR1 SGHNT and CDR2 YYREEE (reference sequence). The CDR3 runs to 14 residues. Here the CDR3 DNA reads TGTGCCAGCAGCTTGCTTACAGGGTCAAATGAGCAGTTCTTC. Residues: CASSLLTGSNEQFF.

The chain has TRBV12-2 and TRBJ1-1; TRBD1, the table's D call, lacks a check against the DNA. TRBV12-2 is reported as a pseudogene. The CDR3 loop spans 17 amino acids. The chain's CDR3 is CASRPQPRTFGDTEAFF. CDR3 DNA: TGTGCAAGTCGCCCCCAACCGAGGACATTTGGAGACACTGAAGCTTTCTTT.

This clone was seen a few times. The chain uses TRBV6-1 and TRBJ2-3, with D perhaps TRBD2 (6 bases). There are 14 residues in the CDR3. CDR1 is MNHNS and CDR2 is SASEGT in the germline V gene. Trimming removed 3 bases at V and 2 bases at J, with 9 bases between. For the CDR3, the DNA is TGTGCCAGCAGTGAGGGAGGATCCACAGATACGCAGTATTTT. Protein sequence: CASSEGGSTDTQYF.